This T cell receptor beta chain stems from a study of blood T cell repertoires in COVID-19. The V and J ends lost 5 bases and 0 bases, in that order; junction bases with no gene match: 4. The CDR3 sequence is 15 residues long. Germline CDR1 is LNHDA and CDR2 is SQIVND (reference sequence). Here immunoSEQ multiplex PCR was the method, and the copy in TCRdb shows in-frame clones only, minus some. The table records tens of thousands of clones, about 82% of them present only once. The sequence came from a human donor in a cohort sampled during active COVID-19. The chain links TRBV19 to TRBJ1-3, with 7 bases fitting TRBD1. Sequencing was performed on peripheral blood. The CDR3 nucleotides read TGTGCCAGTAGTCCGGGGACAGCCTCTGGAAACACCATATATTTT. This gives the protein CASSPGTASGNTIYF.